The clone carrying this T cell receptor (beta chain) was found a few times. Its matching antigen is unknown. The whole isolated RNA underwent reverse transcription, so sequencing captured expressed TCRB transcripts. Data came from immunoSEQ multiplex PCR; TCRdb stores just in-frame clones and leaves some out. The profile shows about 640,000 clones, roughly 12% of them singletons. The data originate from a study of beta chain features in type 1 diabetes. Study results and limitations: Shorter TCRB CDR3s, moderately but significantly so, were found in Type 1 diabetes patients in all four CD4+ subsets.

The CDR3 totals 16 residues. V was pared by 2 bases and J by 0 bases, with 11 bases between. The germline CDR1 and CDR2 sequences are SEHNR and FQNEAQ (reference sequence). This rearrangement joins TRBV7-9 to TRBJ1-3; D possibly corresponds to TRBD1 (6 bases). Material for sequencing was naive CD4+ T cells from blood. This sequence was found in a man younger than 40 with type 1 diabetes. The chain's CDR3 is CASSLSQGLSGNTIYF. Written as DNA, the CDR3 is TGTGCCAGCAGCTTAAGCCAGGGGCTCTCTGGAAACACCATATATTTT.